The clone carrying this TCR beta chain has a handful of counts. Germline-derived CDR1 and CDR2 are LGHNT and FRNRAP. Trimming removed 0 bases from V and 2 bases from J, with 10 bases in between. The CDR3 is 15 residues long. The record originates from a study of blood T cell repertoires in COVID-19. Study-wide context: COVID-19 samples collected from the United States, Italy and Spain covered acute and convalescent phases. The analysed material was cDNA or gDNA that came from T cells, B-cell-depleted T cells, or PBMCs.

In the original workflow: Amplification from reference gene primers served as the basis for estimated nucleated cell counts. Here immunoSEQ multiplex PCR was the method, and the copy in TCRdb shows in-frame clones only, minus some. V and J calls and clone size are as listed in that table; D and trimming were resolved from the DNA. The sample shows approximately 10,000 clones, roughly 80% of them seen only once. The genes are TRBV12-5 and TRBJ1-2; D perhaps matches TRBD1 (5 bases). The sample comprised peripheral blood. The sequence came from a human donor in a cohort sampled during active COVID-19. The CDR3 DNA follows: TGTGCTAGTGGTTTGGTTCGGGACTCGAACTATGGCTACACCTTC. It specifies CASGLVRDSNYGYTF.